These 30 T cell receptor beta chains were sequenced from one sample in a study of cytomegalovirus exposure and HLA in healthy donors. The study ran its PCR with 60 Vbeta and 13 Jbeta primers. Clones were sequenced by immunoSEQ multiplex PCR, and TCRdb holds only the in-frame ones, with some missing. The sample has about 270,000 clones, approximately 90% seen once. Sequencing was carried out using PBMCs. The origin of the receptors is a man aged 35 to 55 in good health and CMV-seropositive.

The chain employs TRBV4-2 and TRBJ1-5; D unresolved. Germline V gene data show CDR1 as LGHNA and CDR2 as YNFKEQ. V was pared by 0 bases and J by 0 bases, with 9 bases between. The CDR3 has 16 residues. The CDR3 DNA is TGTGCCAGCAGCCAAGAACGGGATTATAGCAATCAGCCCCAGCATTTT. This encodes CASSQERDYSNQPQHF.

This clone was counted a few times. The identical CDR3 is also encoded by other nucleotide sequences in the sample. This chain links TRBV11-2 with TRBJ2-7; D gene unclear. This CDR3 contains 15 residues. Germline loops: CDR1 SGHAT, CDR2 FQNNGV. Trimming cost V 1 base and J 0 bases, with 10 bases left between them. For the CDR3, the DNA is TGTGCCAGCAGCTTAGTTTCCGGGTTCTCCTACGAGCAGTACTTC. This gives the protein CASSLVSGFSYEQYF.

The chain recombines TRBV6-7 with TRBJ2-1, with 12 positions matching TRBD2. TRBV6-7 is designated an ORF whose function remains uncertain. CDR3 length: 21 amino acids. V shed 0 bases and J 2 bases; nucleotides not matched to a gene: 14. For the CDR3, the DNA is TGTGCCAGCAGTTACTCAGGGCTAGCGGGAGGGCCGGAGGGAACCTACAATGAGCAGTTCTTC. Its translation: CASSYSGLAGGPEGTYNEQFF.

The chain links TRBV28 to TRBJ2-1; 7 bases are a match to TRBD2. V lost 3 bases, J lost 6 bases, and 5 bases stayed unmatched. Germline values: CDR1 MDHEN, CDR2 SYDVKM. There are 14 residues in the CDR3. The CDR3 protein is CASSFRGGPNEQFF. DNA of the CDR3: TGTGCCAGCAGTTTTCGCGGGGGTCCCAATGAGCAGTTCTTC.

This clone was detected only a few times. The CDR3 sequence is CASSQDLTLAGGEEQYF. In DNA, the CDR3 is TGCGCCAGCAGCCAAGATCTAACACTAGCGGGAGGCGAAGAGCAGTACTTC. V and J are TRBV4-3 and TRBJ2-7; the match to TRBD2 covers 12 bases. The trim removed 0 bases at V and 7 bases at J, leaving 10 bases unmatched. The germline CDR1 and CDR2 sequences are LGHNA and YSLEER. CDR3 length equals 17 residues.

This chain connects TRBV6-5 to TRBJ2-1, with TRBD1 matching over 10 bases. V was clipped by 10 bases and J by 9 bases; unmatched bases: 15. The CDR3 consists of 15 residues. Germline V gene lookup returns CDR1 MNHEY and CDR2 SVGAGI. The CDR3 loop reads CAIKEGQGSLSEQFF. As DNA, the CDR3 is TGTGCCATCAAAGAGGGACAGGGGTCGTTAAGTGAGCAGTTCTTC.

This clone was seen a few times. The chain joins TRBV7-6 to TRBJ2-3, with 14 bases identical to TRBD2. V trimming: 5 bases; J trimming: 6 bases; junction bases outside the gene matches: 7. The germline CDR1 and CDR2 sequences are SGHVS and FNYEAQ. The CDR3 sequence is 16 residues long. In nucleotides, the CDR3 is TGTGCCAGCAGCCATCGACTAGCGGGGGGGGTGGATACGCAGTATTTT. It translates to CASSHRLAGGVDTQYF.

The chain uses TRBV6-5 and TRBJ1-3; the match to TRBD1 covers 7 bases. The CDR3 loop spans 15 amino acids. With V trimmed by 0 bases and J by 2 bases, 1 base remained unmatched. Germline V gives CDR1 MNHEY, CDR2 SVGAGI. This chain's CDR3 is CASSYSTGTGNTIYF. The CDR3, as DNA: TGTGCCAGCAGTTACTCGACAGGGACTGGAAACACCATATATTTT.

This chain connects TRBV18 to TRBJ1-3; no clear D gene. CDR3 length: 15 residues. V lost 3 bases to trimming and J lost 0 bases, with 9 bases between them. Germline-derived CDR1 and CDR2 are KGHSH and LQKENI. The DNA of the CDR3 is TGTGCCAGCTCACCTCAGGTTGACTCTGGAAACACCATATATTTT. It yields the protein CASSPQVDSGNTIYF.

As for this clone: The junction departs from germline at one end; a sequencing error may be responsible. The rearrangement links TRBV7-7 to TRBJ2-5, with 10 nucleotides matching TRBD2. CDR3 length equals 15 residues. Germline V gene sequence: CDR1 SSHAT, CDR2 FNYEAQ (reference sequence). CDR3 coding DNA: TGTGCTAGCAGTCCACTAGCGGGGCTACAAGAGACCCAGTACTTC. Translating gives CASSPLAGLQETQYF.

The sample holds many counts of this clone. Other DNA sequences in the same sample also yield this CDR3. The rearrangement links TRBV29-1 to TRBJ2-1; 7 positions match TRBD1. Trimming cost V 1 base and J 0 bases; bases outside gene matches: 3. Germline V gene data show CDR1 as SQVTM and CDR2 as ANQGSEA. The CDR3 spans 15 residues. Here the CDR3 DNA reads TGCAGCGTTGAAGTGTGGGACAGCTCCTACAATGAGCAGTTCTTC. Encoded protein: CSVEVWDSSYNEQFF.

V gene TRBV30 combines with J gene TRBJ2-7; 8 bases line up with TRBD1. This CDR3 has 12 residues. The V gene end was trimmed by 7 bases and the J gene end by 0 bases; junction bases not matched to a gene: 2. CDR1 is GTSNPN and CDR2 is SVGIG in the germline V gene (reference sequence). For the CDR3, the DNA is TGTGCCTTTGGACAGGGCTCCTACGAGCAGTACTTC. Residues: CAFGQGSYEQYF.

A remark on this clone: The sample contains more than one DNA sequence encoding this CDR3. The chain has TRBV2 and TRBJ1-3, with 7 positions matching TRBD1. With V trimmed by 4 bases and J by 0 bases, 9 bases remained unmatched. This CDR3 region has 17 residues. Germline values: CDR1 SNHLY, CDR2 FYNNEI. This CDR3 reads CASSVVGTAISGNTIYF. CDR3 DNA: TGTGCCAGCAGTGTGGTAGGGACAGCGATCTCTGGAAACACCATATATTTT.

The CDR3 DNA is TGCGCCAGCAGCTTTAGGGCGGGAAGGGACGAGCAGTACTTC. Translated: CASSFRAGRDEQYF. The V gene is TRBV5-1, the J gene TRBJ2-7; tentative D call: TRBD2 (6 bases). This CDR3 spans 14 amino acids. The germline CDR1 and CDR2 sequences are SGHRS and YFSETQ. The V end was cut by 2 bases, the J end by 5 bases, with 14 bases between.

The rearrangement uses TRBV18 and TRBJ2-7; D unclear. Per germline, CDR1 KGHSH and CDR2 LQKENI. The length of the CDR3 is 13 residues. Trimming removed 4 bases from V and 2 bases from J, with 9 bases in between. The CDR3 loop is CASSLAGTYEQYF. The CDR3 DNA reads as TGTGCCAGCTCACTGGCTGGCACCTACGAGCAGTACTTC.

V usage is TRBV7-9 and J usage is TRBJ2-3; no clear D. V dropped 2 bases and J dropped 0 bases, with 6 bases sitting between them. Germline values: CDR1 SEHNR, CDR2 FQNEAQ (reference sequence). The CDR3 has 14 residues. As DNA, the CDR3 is TGTGCCAGCAGCTTATCGTTTAGCACAGATACGCAGTATTTT. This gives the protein CASSLSFSTDTQYF.

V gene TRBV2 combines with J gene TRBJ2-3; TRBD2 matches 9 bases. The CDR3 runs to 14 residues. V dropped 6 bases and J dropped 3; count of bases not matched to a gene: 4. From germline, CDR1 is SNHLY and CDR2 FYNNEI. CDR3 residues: CASRASGNTDTQYF. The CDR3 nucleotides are TGTGCCAGCAGGGCTAGCGGGAATACAGATACGCAGTATTTT. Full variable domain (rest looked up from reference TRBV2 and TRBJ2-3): EPEVTQTPSHQVTQMGQEVILRCVPISNHLYFYWYRQILGQKVEFLVSFYNNEISEKSEIFDDQFSVERPDGSNFTLKIRSTKLEDSAMYFCASRASGNTDTQYFGPGTRLTVL.

The CDR3 here is CASSLESTGTSGRRTQYF. For the CDR3, the DNA is TGTGCCAGCAGCTTAGAAAGTACGGGAACTAGCGGGAGACGGACCCAGTACTTC. J is TRBJ2-5 and V is TRBV7-2, with TRBD2 identical over 11 bases. The trim removed 1 base at V and 7 bases at J, leaving 14 bases unmatched. Germline V lookup: CDR1 SGHTA, CDR2 FQGNSA. The CDR3 is 18 amino acids.

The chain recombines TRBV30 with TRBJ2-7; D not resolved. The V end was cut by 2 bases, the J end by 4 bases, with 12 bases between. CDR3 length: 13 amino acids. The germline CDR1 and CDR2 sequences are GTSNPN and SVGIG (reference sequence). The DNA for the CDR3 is TGTGCCTGGAGTCCTGAAGCCTCATACGAGCAGTACTTC. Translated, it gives CAWSPEASYEQYF.

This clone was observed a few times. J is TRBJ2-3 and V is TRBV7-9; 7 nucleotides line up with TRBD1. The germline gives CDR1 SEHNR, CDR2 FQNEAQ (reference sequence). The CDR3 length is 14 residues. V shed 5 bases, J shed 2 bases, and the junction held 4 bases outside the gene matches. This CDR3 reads CASSLDRATDTQYF. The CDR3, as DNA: TGTGCCAGCAGCCTTGACAGGGCCACAGATACGCAGTATTTT.

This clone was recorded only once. The DNA of the CDR3 is TGTGCCAGCAGCGGGACAGACGCAAGCACAGATACGCAGTATTTT. Amino acid sequence: CASSGTDASTDTQYF. The J gene is TRBJ2-3, the V gene TRBV6-5, with 7 bases matching TRBD1. J was trimmed by 0 bases and V by 6 bases; bases with no gene match: 6. The germline V gene encodes CDR1 MNHEY and CDR2 SVGAGI. The CDR3 totals 15 residues.

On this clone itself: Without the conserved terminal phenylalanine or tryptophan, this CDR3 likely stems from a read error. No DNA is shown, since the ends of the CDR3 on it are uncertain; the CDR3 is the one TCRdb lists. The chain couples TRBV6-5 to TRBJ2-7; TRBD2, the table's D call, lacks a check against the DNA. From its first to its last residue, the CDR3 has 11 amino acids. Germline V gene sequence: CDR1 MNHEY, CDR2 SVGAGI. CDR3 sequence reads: CASRGPAGVLL.

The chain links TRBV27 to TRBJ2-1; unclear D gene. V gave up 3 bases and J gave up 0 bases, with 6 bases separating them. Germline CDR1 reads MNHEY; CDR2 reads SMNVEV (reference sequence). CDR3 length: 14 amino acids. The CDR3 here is CASSFLGSYNEQFF. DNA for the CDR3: TGTGCCAGCAGTTTCCTCGGCTCCTACAATGAGCAGTTCTTC.

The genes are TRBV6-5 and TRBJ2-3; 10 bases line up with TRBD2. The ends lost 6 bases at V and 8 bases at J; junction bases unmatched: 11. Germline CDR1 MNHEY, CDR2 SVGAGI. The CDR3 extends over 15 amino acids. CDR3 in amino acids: CASSPGLAGVVTQYF. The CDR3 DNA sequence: TGTGCCAGCAGCCCCGGGCTAGCGGGAGTGGTTACGCAGTATTTT.

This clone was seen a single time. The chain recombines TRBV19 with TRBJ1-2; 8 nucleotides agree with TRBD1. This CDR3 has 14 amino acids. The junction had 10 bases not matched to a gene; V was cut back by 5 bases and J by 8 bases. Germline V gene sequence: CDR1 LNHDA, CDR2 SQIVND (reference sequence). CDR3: CASSPGGLESGYTF. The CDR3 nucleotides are TGTGCCAGTAGTCCAGGGGGCTTAGAATCCGGCTACACCTTC.

In DNA form, the CDR3 reads TGTGCCAGCAGAGGACAGGGGGCGATCTCTAACTATGGCTACACCTTC. It codes for CASRGQGAISNYGYTF. The chain employs TRBV7-9 and TRBJ1-2, with 11 bases matching TRBD1. The germline V gene encodes CDR1 SEHNR and CDR2 FQNEAQ (reference sequence). CDR3 size: 16 residues. V lost 6 bases, J lost 0 bases, and 6 bases stayed unmatched. The complete variable domain, with remaining parts taken from reference TRBV7-9 and TRBJ1-2, reads DTGVSQNPRHKITKRGQNVTFRCDPISEHNRLYWYRQTLGQGPEFLTYFQNEAQLEKSRLLSDRFSAERPKGSFSTLEIQRTEQGDSAMYLCASRGQGAISNYGYTFGSGTRLTVV.

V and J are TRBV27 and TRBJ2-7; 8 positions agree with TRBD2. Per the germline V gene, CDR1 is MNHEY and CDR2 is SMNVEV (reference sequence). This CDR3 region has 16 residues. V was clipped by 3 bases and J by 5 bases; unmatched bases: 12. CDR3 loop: CASSFRRDSGKDEQYF. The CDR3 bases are TGTGCCAGCAGTTTCCGGCGTGATAGCGGGAAGGACGAGCAGTACTTC.

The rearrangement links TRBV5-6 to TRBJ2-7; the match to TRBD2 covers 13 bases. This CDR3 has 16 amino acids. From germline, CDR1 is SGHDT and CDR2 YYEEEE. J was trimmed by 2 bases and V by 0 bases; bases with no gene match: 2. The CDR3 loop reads CASSLAGTSGTYEQYF. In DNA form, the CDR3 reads TGTGCCAGCAGCTTGGCAGGGACTAGCGGGACCTACGAGCAGTACTTC.

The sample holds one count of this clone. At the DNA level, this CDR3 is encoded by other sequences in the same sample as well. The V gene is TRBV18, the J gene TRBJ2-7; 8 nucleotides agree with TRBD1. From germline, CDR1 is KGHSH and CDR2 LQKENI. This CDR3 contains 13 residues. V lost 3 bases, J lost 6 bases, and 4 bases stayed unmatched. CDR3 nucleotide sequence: TGTGCCAGCTCACCGGACAGGGCCGGCGAGCAGTACTTC. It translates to CASSPDRAGEQYF.

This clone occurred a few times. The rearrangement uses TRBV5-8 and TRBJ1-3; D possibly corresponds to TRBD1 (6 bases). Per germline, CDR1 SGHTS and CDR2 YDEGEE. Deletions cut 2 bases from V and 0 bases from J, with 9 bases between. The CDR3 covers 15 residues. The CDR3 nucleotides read TGTGCCAGCAGCTTCCAGGGGTTCTCTGGAAACACCATATATTTT. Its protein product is CASSFQGFSGNTIYF.